These 32 T cell receptor beta chains originate from one sample sequenced in a study of shared clonotypes between healthy human individuals (dated by TCRdb to the early 2020s). CD8 naive samples were obtained by positive selection for CCR7 among CD45RO-negative cells, yielding a CD45RA+CCR7+ population from which TemRA cells were excluded. Library prep was done by the immunoSEQ multiplex PCR assay. This immuneACCESS table, as held by TCRdb, lists in-frame sequences with V and J called but not all clones. Of the missing ones, under half trace to an unresolved V gene in checked studies; the others have no known cause. Here the sample has hundreds of thousands of clones; 90% to 95% occur a single time. About 0.11% of the sample is in the top ten clones. The sequenced sample consisted of naive CD8+ T cells sorted from blood. Taken with the paper, the label for cell subset or site translates to: CD45RA+CCR7+. The receptors come from a woman in her 30s in good health.

The rearrangement joins TRBV28 to TRBJ1-3, with D unresolved. Germline assignment: CDR1 MDHEN and CDR2 SYDVKM. V lost 5 bases and J lost 5, with 10 bases in between. The CDR3 is 13 amino acids. The CDR3 reads CASSPGPRNTIYF. As DNA, the CDR3 is TGTGCCAGCAGTCCAGGTCCGAGAAACACCATATATTTT.

V is TRBV27 and J is TRBJ2-5; D unresolved. Per the germline V gene, CDR1 is MNHEY and CDR2 is SMNVEV (reference sequence). The V end was cut by 3 bases, the J end by 6 bases, with 20 bases between. This CDR3 has 16 amino acids. The CDR3 DNA sequence: TGTGCCAGCAGTTTCGGTCATCGGGCCCTAGGACAGACCCAGTACTTC. It encodes CASSFGHRALGQTQYF.

The gene calls are TRBV2 and TRBJ2-1; 11 bases are shared with TRBD2. Trimming took 2 bases from V and 3 from J; bases not matched to a gene: 6. CDR1 and CDR2 (germline): SNHLY, FYNNEI. CDR3 size: 17 residues. In nucleotides, the CDR3 is TGTGCCAGCAGTGAACCCCGGACTAGCGGGCTCTACAATGAGCAGTTCTTC. Translating gives CASSEPRTSGLYNEQFF.

This chain's CDR3 is CASSPYRALRETQYF. For the CDR3, the DNA is TGTGCCAGCAGTCCATACAGGGCCCTGCGAGAGACCCAGTACTTC. The rearrangement uses TRBV27 and TRBJ2-5; a weak D match, TRBD1 (6 bases). Trimming removed 5 bases at V and 4 bases at J, with 17 bases between. There are 15 residues in the CDR3. Germline lookup yields CDR1 MNHEY and CDR2 SMNVEV (reference sequence).

The chain has TRBV4-2 and TRBJ2-7; 7 nucleotides match TRBD2. The CDR3 totals 15 residues. Germline V CDR1 and CDR2: LGHNA, YNFKEQ. V lost 0 bases to trimming and J lost 0 bases; unmatched junction nucleotides: 2. CDR3 residues: CASSQEAGSSYEQYF. The CDR3 DNA is TGTGCCAGCAGCCAAGAAGCGGGGAGCTCCTACGAGCAGTACTTC.

The rearrangement links TRBV10-1 to TRBJ2-7, with D possibly matching TRBD1 (5 bases). Germline V lookup: CDR1 WNHNN, CDR2 SYGVQD (reference sequence). CDR3 length: 16 amino acids. Trimming removed 0 bases at V and 4 bases at J, with 16 bases between. The CDR3: CASSESLTGPPYEQYF. The CDR3 DNA reads as TGCGCCAGCAGTGAGTCGCTAACAGGACCCCCTTACGAGCAGTACTTC.

The CDR3 protein is CASSFTAAYEQYF. The DNA for the CDR3 is TGTGCCAGCAGTTTTACAGCAGCCTACGAGCAGTACTTC. The genes are TRBV6-5 and TRBJ2-7; D is unclear. The V end was cut by 4 bases, the J end by 2 bases, with 9 bases between. There are 13 residues in the CDR3. The germline V gene encodes CDR1 MNHEY and CDR2 SVGAGI.

The chain has TRBV6-6 and TRBJ1-4, with unresolved D. CDR1 is MNHNY, CDR2 SVGAGI, per germline (reference sequence). Trimming left V 2 bases short and J 7 bases short, with 2 bases between. The CDR3 runs 11 residues. CDR3 coding DNA: TGTGCCAGCAGTTACGGTGAAAAACTGTTTTTT. This codes for CASSYGEKLFF.

V and J are TRBV25-1 and TRBJ1-5; D may be TRBD1 (6 bases). This CDR3 has 13 amino acids. V was clipped by 5 bases and J by 4 bases, with 9 bases between them. Germline lookup yields CDR1 MGHDK and CDR2 SYGVNS. CDR3 loop: CASSPQGNQPQHF. CDR3 bases: TGTGCCAGCAGTCCACAGGGTAATCAGCCCCAGCATTTT.

This clone was recorded only once. The rearrangement joins TRBV6-5 to TRBJ1-1; 7 positions agree with TRBD1. The germline V gene has CDR1 MNHEY and CDR2 SVGAGI. V gave up 0 bases and J gave up 11 bases; unmatched junction bases: 9. The CDR3 runs to 14 residues. The CDR3 coding sequence is TGTGCCAGCAGTTACTCGAGACAGGGTAGCGATGCTTTCTTT. It yields the protein CASSYSRQGSDAFF.

The V call is TRBV27, the J call TRBJ1-1; D call uncertain. This CDR3 has 14 residues. Germline CDR1 is MNHEY and CDR2 is SMNVEV (reference sequence). V was shortened by 2 bases and J by 2 bases, with 9 bases between the two germline ends. For the CDR3, the DNA is TGTGCCAGCAGTTTACACGCAGTAAACACTGAAGCTTTCTTT. It encodes CASSLHAVNTEAFF.

The rearrangement joins TRBV4-1 to TRBJ2-1; TRBD2 might be the D (5 bases). The V end was cut by 1 base, the J end by 2 bases, with 9 bases between. Germline CDR1 MGHRA, CDR2 YSYEKL. The CDR3 spans 15 residues. CDR3 DNA sequence: TGCGCCAGCAGCCAAGGGAGCGGTACCTACAATGAGCAGTTCTTC. The encoded protein is CASSQGSGTYNEQFF.

The chain joins TRBV25-1 to TRBJ1-2; D remains unclear. Trimming pared 1 base from V and 4 bases from J, leaving 7 bases between. This CDR3 has 13 residues. Germline-derived CDR1 and CDR2 are MGHDK and SYGVNS. The DNA of the CDR3 is TGTGCCAGCAGTGAATTGGGGTCCTATGGCTACACCTTC. As protein: CASSELGSYGYTF.

Concerning this clone: Other nucleotide sequences from this sample produce the same CDR3. The chain carries TRBV4-1 and TRBJ1-1, with no clear D. With 6 bases removed from V and 0 bases from J, the gap between germline ends came to 11 bases. The germline gives CDR1 MGHRA, CDR2 YSYEKL. CDR3 size: 14 residues. The CDR3 coding sequence is TGCGCCAGCAGTCAGAGGGAAATGAACACTGAAGCTTTCTTT. Amino acid sequence: CASSQREMNTEAFF.

V and J are TRBV29-1 and TRBJ2-3; D not resolved. The CDR3 loop spans 13 amino acids. The germline V gene has CDR1 SQVTM and CDR2 ANQGSEA. The germline V and J ends were trimmed by 4 bases and 0 bases, with 8 bases remaining between them. For the CDR3, the DNA is TGCAGCGTTGTGGTGGGAAGCACAGATACGCAGTATTTT. Its protein is CSVVVGSTDTQYF.

The V gene is TRBV7-9, the J gene TRBJ1-4; no firm D call. Trimming removed 4 bases at V and 7 bases at J, with 13 bases between. Per germline, CDR1 SEHNR and CDR2 FQNEAQ (reference sequence). CDR3 length: 14 residues. As DNA, the CDR3 is TGTGCCAGCAGCTCCGGCGTGGCCGTTGAAAAACTGTTTTTT. This sequence encodes CASSSGVAVEKLFF.

The chain has TRBV5-1 and TRBJ1-1; TRBD1 agrees at 10 bases. Germline trimming cut 4 bases from V and 1 base from J; bases unmatched to any gene: 7. The CDR3 contains 16 residues. Germline V gene lookup returns CDR1 SGHRS and CDR2 YFSETQ. CDR3: CASSHGQGVSNTEAFF. The CDR3 region has the DNA TGCGCCAGCAGCCATGGACAGGGGGTATCGAACACTGAAGCTTTCTTT. The full variable domain, rest sourced from reference TRBV5-1 and TRBJ1-1, is KAGVTQTPRYLIKTRGQQVTLSCSPISGHRSVSWYQQTPGQGLQFLFEYFSETQRNKGNFPGRFSGRQFSNSRSEMNVSTLELGDSALYLCASSHGQGVSNTEAFFGQGTRLTVV.

This clone has just one count. V and J are TRBV28 and TRBJ1-2; tentatively, D is TRBD1 (6 bases). The CDR3 runs to 14 residues. Germline V gene lookup returns CDR1 MDHEN and CDR2 SYDVKM. The germline V and J ends were trimmed by 3 bases and 5 bases, with 13 bases remaining between them. The CDR3 sequence: CASSLSRGTYGYTF. The CDR3 DNA reads as TGTGCCAGCAGTTTGAGCAGGGGCACGTATGGCTACACCTTC.

In regard to this clone: The same CDR3 also results from other DNA sequences found in this sample. The gene calls are TRBV28 and TRBJ1-1; a possible D gene is TRBD1 (5 bases). Germline V lookup: CDR1 MDHEN, CDR2 SYDVKM. The ends were cut back, 5 bases at V and 3 bases at J, with 10 bases in the middle. There are 13 residues in the CDR3. The CDR3 protein is CASSPAGDTEAFF. CDR3 DNA: TGTGCCAGCAGTCCCGCGGGGGACACTGAAGCTTTCTTT. Together with reference TRBV28 and TRBJ1-1, the CDR3 gives the full variable domain: DVKVTQSSRYLVKRTGEKVFLECVQDMDHENMFWYRQDPGLGLRLIYFSYDVKMKEKGDIPEGYSVSREKKERFSLILESASTNQTSMYLCASSPAGDTEAFFGQGTRLTVV.

Comments on this clone: Other DNA sequences within the sample encode an identical CDR3. J is TRBJ2-5 and V is TRBV30; maybe TRBD2 (5 bases). Germline V lookup: CDR1 GTSNPN, CDR2 SVGIG (reference sequence). Deletions cut 1 base from V and 5 bases from J, with 5 bases between. The CDR3 sequence is 11 residues long. DNA for the CDR3: TGTGCCTGGAGTGGCGGGGAGACCCAGTACTTC. This encodes CAWSGGETQYF.

This sequence joins TRBV29-1 and TRBJ2-5, with D possibly TRBD1 on 6 matching bases. The J call is uncertain, as TRBJ2-7 better fits the DNA end. Germline CDR1 SQVTM, CDR2 ANQGSEA. The CDR3 runs to 12 residues. The DNA for the CDR3 is TGCAGCGTTGTGGGACAAACCTACGAGCAGTACTTC. Protein: CSVVGQTYEQYF.

The chain joins TRBV9 to TRBJ2-5, with a tentative D call TRBD1 (5 bases). V lost 2 bases and J lost 1, with 15 bases in between. Germline CDR1 and CDR2: SGDLS and YYNGEE. CDR3 length: 16 amino acids. The CDR3 nucleotides read TGTGCCAGCAGCGTTTTTCAGGGTTCTGTCCAAGAGACCCAGTACTTC. It yields the protein CASSVFQGSVQETQYF.

The chain combines TRBV19 with TRBJ1-5; 8 bases agree with TRBD1. CDR1 is LNHDA and CDR2 is SQIVND in the germline V gene (reference sequence). Germline trimming cut 10 bases from V and 4 bases from J; bases unmatched to any gene: 9. The CDR3 has 14 residues. CDR3 coding DNA: TGTGCCACAGACTCAACAGGGGGGAATCAGCCCCAGCATTTT. Residues: CATDSTGGNQPQHF.

The chain links TRBV28 to TRBJ2-7; 10 nucleotides match TRBD2. CDR3 length: 16 amino acids. Germline V gives CDR1 MDHEN, CDR2 SYDVKM. The V and J ends lost 5 bases and 2 bases, in that order; junction bases with no gene match: 9. This CDR3 reads CASSLTSGRGAYEQYF. CDR3 DNA sequence: TGTGCCAGCAGTCTCACGAGCGGGAGGGGGGCCTACGAGCAGTACTTC.

The chain couples TRBV27 to TRBJ2-3; D is perhaps TRBD1 or TRBD2 (5 bases each). The CDR3 consists of 13 residues. The V and J ends lost 4 bases and 2 bases respectively, with 7 bases between them. CDR1 and CDR2 from the germline V gene are MNHEY and SMNVEV (reference sequence). CDR3 sequence reads: CASSWDLTDTQYF. The DNA of the CDR3 is TGTGCCAGCAGTTGGGACCTCACAGATACGCAGTATTTT.

The V and J genes are TRBV9 and TRBJ1-4; D may be TRBD1 (6 bases). CDR1 is SGDLS, CDR2 YYNGEE, per germline. The CDR3 runs 15 residues. Deletions cut 4 bases from V and 3 bases from J, with 13 bases between. The CDR3 DNA is TGTGCCAGCAGCTCCCGGGACATCTCTAATGAAAAACTGTTTTTT. Translating it yields CASSSRDISNEKLFF.

The genes are TRBV5-6 and TRBJ1-4; the D gene is possibly TRBD1 (5 bases). Trimming left V 2 bases short and J 7 bases short, with 12 bases between. The CDR3 covers 14 residues. In germline, CDR1 is SGHDT, CDR2 YYEEEE. CDR3 sequence reads: CASSLGAEGEKLFF. The CDR3 nucleotides read TGTGCCAGCAGCTTAGGGGCGGAGGGTGAAAAACTGTTTTTT.

The gene calls are TRBV28 and TRBJ1-1, with TRBD1 as a possible D gene (6 bases). This CDR3 contains 15 residues. V lost 3 bases and J 0 bases, leaving 11 bases between the germline ends. CDR1 and CDR2 (germline): MDHEN, SYDVKM. CDR3 loop: CASSLHRVMNTEAFF. CDR3 nucleotides: TGTGCCAGCAGTTTGCACAGGGTCATGAACACTGAAGCTTTCTTT.

This chain links TRBV5-4 with TRBJ1-2, with D perhaps TRBD1 (5 bases). V lost 3 bases and J 4 bases, leaving 7 bases between the germline ends. Germline CDR1 and CDR2: SGHNT and YYREEE (reference sequence). This CDR3 is built from 12 residues. CDR3 amino acids: CASSSGLYGYTF. CDR3 DNA sequence: TGTGCCAGCAGCTCGGGGCTCTATGGCTACACCTTC.

The chain is built from TRBV14 and TRBJ1-1; D call uncertain. The V and J ends lost 0 bases and 11 bases respectively, with 13 bases between them. Germline CDR1 and CDR2: SGHDN and FVKESK. This CDR3 has 13 residues. CDR3 coding DNA: TGTGCCAGCAGCCAAGAATCAACCCTTTCGGCTTTCTTT. Amino acids: CASSQESTLSAFF.

Turning to this clone: Other DNA sequences within the sample encode an identical CDR3. V is TRBV4-1 and J is TRBJ2-7, with TRBD2 identical over 14 bases. The CDR3 runs 15 residues. Trimming at V came to 4 bases and at J to 4 bases, leaving 3 bases not matched to a gene. Germline values: CDR1 MGHRA, CDR2 YSYEKL. The CDR3, as DNA: TGCGCCAGCAGCCTTGGGACTAGCGGGAGTTACGAGCAGTACTTC. Its translation: CASSLGTSGSYEQYF.

This clone came up a few times. CDR3 in DNA: TGTGCCAGCAGCCCTGGGGACACCCGCTCTGAAGCTTTCTTT. Its protein product is CASSPGDTRSEAFF. The rearrangement uses TRBV9 and TRBJ1-1; maybe TRBD1 (6 bases). The V end lost 4 bases, the J end lost 6 bases, and 16 bases lay between the germline ends. The CDR3 has 14 residues. Germline-derived CDR1 and CDR2 are SGDLS and YYNGEE. Complete variable domain (other parts from reference TRBV9 and TRBJ1-1): DSGVTQTPKHLITATGQRVTLRCSPRSGDLSVYWYQQSLDQGLQFLIQYYNGEERAKGNILERFSAQQFPDLHSELNLSSLELGDSALYFCASSPGDTRSEAFFGQGTRLTVV.